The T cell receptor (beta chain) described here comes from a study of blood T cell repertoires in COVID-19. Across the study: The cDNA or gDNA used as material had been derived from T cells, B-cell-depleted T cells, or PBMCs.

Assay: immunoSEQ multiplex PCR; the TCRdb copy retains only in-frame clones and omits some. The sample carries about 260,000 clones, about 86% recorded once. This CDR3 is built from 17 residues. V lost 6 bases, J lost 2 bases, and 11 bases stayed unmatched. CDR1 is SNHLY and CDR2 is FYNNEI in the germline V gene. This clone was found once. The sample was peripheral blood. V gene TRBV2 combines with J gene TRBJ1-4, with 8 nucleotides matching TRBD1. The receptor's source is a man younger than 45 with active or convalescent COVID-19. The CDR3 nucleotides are TGTGCCAGCAGGACCCGGACAGGGCGAGCCACTAATGAAAAACTGTTTTTT. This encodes CASRTRTGRATNEKLFF.